The rows below give T cell receptor beta chains drawn from one sample of a study of T cells in Graves' hyperthyroidism and ophthalmopathy. TCRdb reprocessed the multiplex PCR reads via MiXCR and lists one record per CDR3 protein. The data hold roughly 500,000 distinct CDR3 sequences, with roughly 23% observed a single time. The specimen was blood. The source of these receptors is a woman between 65 and 79 years old with Graves' ophthalmopathy. CDR3s include the opening cysteine and the closing phenylalanine or tryptophan. The D gene is left open where the match is weak. Rows give clone size only sometimes, using once, few, many, or a class for an expanded clone.

J: TRBJ2-3; D: TRBD2; V: TRBV7-9; size: few; CDR3: CASSPLGGRVTDTQYF; DNA: TGTGCCAGCAGCCCCCTAGGAGGGAGGGTCACAGATACGCAGTATTTT
J: TRBJ2-1; D: TRBD2; V: TRBV12-3/TRBV12-4; size: -; CDR3: CASSFWLAGVNAYNEQFF; DNA: TGTGCCAGCAGTTTTTGGCTAGCGGGAGTCAACGCCTACAATGAGCAGTTCTTC
J: TRBJ2-2; D: -; V: TRBV19; size: -; CDR3: CASMPGMNTGELFF; DNA: TGTGCCAGTATGCCCGGAATGAACACCGGGGAGCTGTTTTTT
J: TRBJ2-1; D: TRBD2; V: TRBV7-2; size: few; CDR3: CASGGRAGNEQFF; DNA: TGTGCCAGCGGCGGGAGGGCCGGGAATGAGCAGTTCTTC
J: TRBJ1-1; D: -; V: TRBV6-1; size: -; CDR3: CASSPFGGTEAFF; DNA: TGTGCCAGCAGTCCCTTCGGAGGCACTGAAGCTTTCTTT
J: TRBJ2-2; D: -; V: TRBV24-1; size: -; CDR3: CATSDSRKGHGELFF; DNA: TGTGCCACCAGTGATTCCCGGAAGGGGCACGGGGAGCTGTTTTTT
J: TRBJ2-1; D: TRBD1; V: TRBV5-1; size: many; CDR3: CASSFGQATYNEQFF; DNA: TGCGCCAGCAGCTTCGGACAGGCCACCTACAATGAGCAGTTCTTC
J: TRBJ2-7; D: -; V: TRBV27; size: many; CDR3: CASSDALRGSYEQYF; DNA: TGTGCCAGCAGCGACGCCCTCAGGGGATCCTACGAGCAGTACTTC
J: TRBJ1-4; D: TRBD1; V: TRBV7-9; size: -; CDR3: CASSLSGTGDEKLFF; DNA: TGTGCCAGCAGCTTAAGCGGGACAGGGGATGAAAAACTGTTTTTT
J: TRBJ1-1; D: -; V: TRBV20-1; size: -; CDR3: CSAIGGGTEAFF; DNA: TGCAGTGCGATTGGGGGGGGCACTGAAGCTTTCTTT
J: TRBJ2-2; D: TRBD2; V: TRBV11-2; size: many; CDR3: CASSATLTSRNTGELFF; DNA: TGTGCCAGCAGCGCAACACTGACTAGCAGGAACACCGGGGAGCTGTTTTTT
J: TRBJ2-3; D: -; V: TRBV9; size: few; CDR3: CASSVGVAMDTQYF; DNA: TGTGCCAGCAGCGTAGGAGTGGCCATGGATACGCAGTATTTT
J: TRBJ2-7; D: -; V: TRBV28; size: many; CDR3: CASSWTVFPYEQYF; DNA: TGTGCCAGCAGTTGGACAGTTTTCCCCTACGAGCAGTACTTC
J: TRBJ1-2; D: TRBD1; V: TRBV7-6; size: many; CDR3: CASSIQGAGDYGYTF; DNA: TGTGCCAGCAGCATACAGGGGGCTGGCGACTATGGCTACACCTTC
J: TRBJ1-1; D: -; V: TRBV7-3; size: -; CDR3: CASSSNGNTEAFF; DNA: TGTGCCAGCAGCTCGAATGGGAACACTGAAGCTTTCTTT
J: TRBJ2-3; D: -; V: TRBV5-1; size: few; CDR3: CASSFLVGPDTQYF; DNA: TGCGCCAGCAGCTTCCTAGTGGGGCCAGATACGCAGTATTTT
J: TRBJ1-2; D: -; V: TRBV3-1; size: once; CDR3: CASSPLGGKKKRGYGYTF; DNA: TGTGCCAGCAGCCCTCTTGGGGGGAAGAAGAAGAGAGGCTATGGCTACACCTTC
J: TRBJ2-2; D: -; V: TRBV7-9; size: -; CDR3: CANSMTVANTGELFF; DNA: TGTGCCAACAGCATGACAGTAGCCAACACCGGGGAGCTGTTTTTT
J: TRBJ1-1; D: -; V: TRBV29-1; size: many; CDR3: CSVEGGPRVNTEAFF; DNA: TGCAGCGTTGAGGGGGGTCCCAGAGTGAACACTGAAGCTTTCTTT
J: TRBJ2-1; D: TRBD2; V: TRBV29-1; size: -; CDR3: CSVEGRAGGPDEQFF; DNA: TGCAGCGTTGAAGGGCGAGCGGGAGGGCCCGATGAGCAGTTCTTC
J: TRBJ2-7; D: -; V: TRBV30; size: -; CDR3: CAWSVNYPLGEQYF; DNA: TGTGCCTGGAGTGTAAACTACCCTTTAGGCGAGCAGTACTTC
J: TRBJ2-3; D: -; V: TRBV6-1; size: -; CDR3: CASSRSETPTTDTQYF; DNA: TGTGCCAGCAGTAGATCGGAGACACCGACCACAGATACGCAGTATTTT
J: TRBJ1-2; D: -; V: TRBV7-2; size: many; CDR3: CATGSGGRSDHGYTF; DNA: TGTGCCACCGGATCAGGAGGCAGGTCGGATCATGGCTACACCTTC
J: TRBJ1-1; D: -; V: TRBV6-5; size: -; CDR3: CASSYPRTEASF; DNA: TGTGCCAGCAGTTACCCGAGGACTGAAGCTTCCTTT
J: TRBJ2-7; D: -; V: TRBV3-1; size: once; CDR3: CASSRVSVLEQYF; DNA: TGTGCCAGCAGCCGAGTCTCTGTCCTCGAGCAGTACTTC
J: TRBJ1-5; D: TRBD1; V: TRBV30; size: few; CDR3: CAWSVQSAGGQPQHF; DNA: TGTGCCTGGAGTGTACAAAGTGCAGGGGGACAGCCCCAGCATTTT
J: TRBJ2-1; D: -; V: TRBV7-7; size: -; CDR3: CASSLHGRGNEQFF; DNA: TGTGCTAGCAGCTTACACGGGAGAGGCAATGAGCAGTTCTTC
J: TRBJ2-3; D: TRBD2; V: TRBV12-3/TRBV12-4; size: many; CDR3: CASRLGLAGTDTQYF; DNA: TGTGCCAGCAGGCTTGGACTAGCGGGCACAGATACGCAGTATTTT
J: TRBJ2-7; D: TRBD2; V: TRBV28; size: -; CDR3: CASSPGLWTSGRYEQYF; DNA: TGTGCCAGCAGCCCGGGACTGTGGACTAGCGGGAGGTACGAGCAGTACTTC
J: TRBJ2-7; D: TRBD1; V: TRBV20-1; size: -; CDR3: CSAAPGQGHEQYF; DNA: TGCAGTGCTGCTCCGGGACAGGGCCACGAGCAGTACTTC
J: TRBJ1-5; D: -; V: TRBV2; size: -; CDR3: CASSVMVNQPQHF; DNA: TGTGCCAGCAGTGTGATGGTTAATCAGCCCCAGCATTTT
J: TRBJ2-1; D: TRBD2; V: TRBV2; size: many; CDR3: CASSPSGIYEQFF; DNA: TGTGCCAGCAGTCCAAGCGGGATCTATGAGCAGTTCTTC
J: TRBJ2-1; D: -; V: TRBV12-5; size: -; CDR3: CASGNAAARKFF; DNA: TGTGCTAGTGGGAACGCGGCCGCACGAAAGTTCTTC
J: TRBJ2-1; D: -; V: TRBV9; size: few; CDR3: CASSVDSVSYNEQFF; DNA: TGTGCCAGCAGCGTAGATTCGGTCTCCTACAATGAGCAGTTCTTC
J: TRBJ2-3; D: -; V: TRBV6-1; size: -; CDR3: CASSELTGLNTQYF; DNA: TGTGCCAGCAGCGAACTCACGGGCCTTAATACGCAGTATTTT
J: TRBJ2-1; D: -; V: TRBV2; size: -; CDR3: CASNKLYYNEQFF; DNA: TGTGCCAGCAATAAGCTGTATTACAATGAGCAGTTCTTC
J: TRBJ1-5; D: TRBD1; V: TRBV12-3/TRBV12-4; size: many; CDR3: CASCTQGYEPQHF; DNA: TGTGCCAGCTGTACACAGGGGTATGAGCCCCAGCATTTT
J: TRBJ2-7; D: TRBD2; V: TRBV4-1; size: -; CDR3: CASSQLLAAPYEQYF; DNA: TGCGCCAGCAGTCAACTACTAGCGGCCCCCTACGAGCAGTACTTC
J: TRBJ1-1; D: -; V: TRBV3-1; size: many; CDR3: CASSRAQSTEAFF; DNA: TGTGCCAGCAGTAGGGCCCAGAGCACTGAAGCTTTCTTT
J: TRBJ1-1; D: -; V: TRBV6-2/TRBV6-3; size: many; CDR3: CASSPYTNTEAFF; DNA: TGTGCCAGCAGTCCCTACACGAACACTGAAGCTTTCTTT
J: TRBJ2-5; D: TRBD2; V: TRBV7-2; size: many; CDR3: CASSYQRLAGGGETQYF; DNA: TGTGCCAGCAGCTACCAACGGTTAGCGGGAGGTGGAGAGACCCAGTACTTC
J: TRBJ2-6; D: -; V: TRBV12-3/TRBV12-4; size: many; CDR3: CASSFPGAPSGANVLTF; DNA: TGTGCCAGCAGTTTTCCAGGGGCTCCCTCTGGGGCCAACGTCCTGACTTTC
J: TRBJ2-1; D: TRBD1; V: TRBV10-3; size: -; CDR3: CAISGQGRRYNEQFF; DNA: TGTGCCATCAGTGGACAGGGGAGGCGGTACAATGAGCAGTTCTTC
J: TRBJ2-7; D: -; V: TRBV11-3; size: few; CDR3: CASSLDRLLVEQYF; DNA: TGTGCCAGCAGCTTAGATCGCCTCCTGGTCGAGCAGTACTTC
J: TRBJ2-4; D: TRBD2; V: TRBV3-1; size: -; CDR3: CASSPPRSGAQAKNIQYF; DNA: TGTGCCAGCAGCCCCCCCCGTAGCGGGGCCCAGGCCAAAAACATTCAGTACTTC